What follows is one TCR beta chain and its context. The target antigen is unknown. The sample is drawn from a study of cytomegalovirus exposure and HLA in healthy donors. Study observations and caveats: It is likely that the observed cluster of highly shared sequence variants was a sequencing artifact.

The PCR had 60 Vbeta and 13 Jbeta primers. Measured with immunoSEQ multiplex PCR; TCRdb has only the in-frame clones, and not every one. Counted here are about 130,000 clones, about 87% occurring once; the ten biggest clones make up roughly 5.2%. The origin of this receptor is a woman in her 30s in good health and CMV-seronegative. Sequencing was carried out using PBMCs.

In nucleotides, the CDR3 is TGTGCCTGGAGATCCACAGGGCCCTCTGGAAACACCATATATTTT. Translation gives CAWRSTGPSGNTIYF. The chain employs TRBV30 and TRBJ1-3; D may be TRBD1 (6 bases). V was shortened by 3 bases and J by 0 bases, with 12 bases between the two germline ends. The CDR3 is made up of 15 amino acids. Germline CDR1 GTSNPN, CDR2 SVGIG (reference sequence). Complete variable domain (other parts from reference TRBV30 and TRBJ1-3): SQTIHQWPATLVQPVGSPLSLECTVEGTSNPNLYWYRQAAGRGLQLLFYSVGIGQISSEVPQNLSASRPQDRQFILSSKKLLLSDSGFYLCAWRSTGPSGNTIYFGEGSWLTVV.